A single T cell receptor beta chain is shown here with its context. What it binds is unknown. The data originate from a study of PD-1 blockade in mismatch repair-deficient tumors. Findings and caveats of the study: After pembrolizumab, tumor-resident clones rose rapidly, then generally contracted before radiologic responses.

The CDR3 covers 18 residues. The germline V gene has CDR1 SGHVS and CDR2 FNYEAQ. The junction had 12 bases not matched to a gene; V was cut back by 4 bases and J by 0 bases. Here immunoSEQ multiplex PCR was the method, and the copy in TCRdb shows in-frame clones only, minus some. The sample holds roughly 80,000 clones, over 70% seen once. The chain employs TRBV7-6 and TRBJ2-1, with 7 bases matching TRBD2. The sequence derives from an adult with mismatch repair-deficient cancer. This material consisted of peripheral blood, taken 12 weeks after starting pembrolizumab. The CDR3 DNA follows: TGTGCCAGCAGCTCGATACCTCCTAGCGGTAGCTCCTACAATGAGCAGTTCTTC. Amino acid sequence: CASSSIPPSGSSYNEQFF.